This note documents a single T cell receptor (beta chain) sequence. There is no known antigen for this receptor. Qualities for individual bases were not recorded, and no much larger clone is one base off. Whole blood was collected in K2EDTA tubes by collaborating institutions according to the institutions' own protocols. For TCRbeta analysis, collaborator samples were shipped as frozen whole blood, as isolated PBMCs, or as DNA extracted from either sample type. The source of the sample is a study of blood T cell repertoires in COVID-19 (dated by TCRdb to 2020 to 2022). Regarding the study in general: The collaborator samples originated in the United States, Italy and Spain and spanned the acute and convalescent phases of COVID-19. Subjects who had been exposed to COVID-19, were actively infected with it, or had recovered from it provided the deeply sampled blood TCRbeta repertoires that made up the dataset. The samples were drawn from two sources: the first 160 participants of the ongoing ImmuneRACE study, and 1,254 subjects contributed by 6 global collaborators. Nearly every sample came with metadata listing a de-identified subject ID, COVID-19 status, age in years and sex. The prospective study material was composed of cDNA or gDNA derived from T cells, B-cell-depleted T cells, or PBMCs. The repertoires were released in a freely available public database intended as a resource for research on the immune response to SARS-CoV-2. Where HLA class I and class II types were available, the types were taken from metadata supplied by the sample provider, not from assay-based typing. Results the study describes overall, beyond this receptor: The amount of clinical and demographic metadata varied by source and participant and was provided uncurated.

The immunoSEQ Assay, a bias-controlled multiplex PCR, was used to amplify TCRbeta CDR3 regions from genomic DNA. The original methods were these. Within the assay, amplification of reference gene primers was used to estimate how many nucleated cells each sample contained. To quantify the absolute abundance of each unique TCRbeta CDR3 rearrangement, sequence reads were collapsed and filtered. Productive Simpson clonality was computed per sample as the square root of Simpson's diversity index over productive rearrangements. Entries here come from immuneACCESS through TCRdb and include only in-frame sequences with V and J called. Some clones fail to appear in such tables; in the studies checked, an unresolved V gene covers under half of the shortfall, and the cause of the remainder is unknown. From that table come the V and J calls and clone size; the DNA was used to work out D and trimming. The sample contains about 180,000 clones, roughly 77% of them found a single time. The ten largest make up 6% to 7.5% of the sample.

The CDR3 goes from the cysteine to the phenylalanine over 13 residues. Only the CDR3 portion is preserved as DNA: 39 bases, with reading frame beginning at the first base. Trimming at the junction amounts to 6 bases on V and 4 bases on J, and the germline ends lie 12 bases apart. The germline V gene (reference sequence) specifies LGHDT as CDR1 and YNNKEL as CDR2. The origin of this receptor is a man between 65 and 85 years old with active or convalescent COVID-19. Sequenced sample: peripheral blood. The chain was built from TRBV3-1 (or the pseudogene TRBV3-2) and TRBJ2-5; the D gene is perhaps TRBD1, from 6 matching bases. The CDR3 protein is CASRLIGGETQYF. The nucleotides are TGTGCCAGCAGACTGATAGGGGGAGAGACCCAGTACTTC.